Sequencing of this T cell receptor (beta chain) was carried out in a study of control samples from healthy donors and cancer patients. The V gene's germline CDR1 is SGHRS and CDR2 YFSETQ. With V trimmed by 0 bases and J by 5 bases, 6 bases remained unmatched. The CDR3 is 16 amino acids. Only in-frame clones appear in the TCRdb table, and some are missing; sequencing was by immunoSEQ multiplex PCR. The sample lists under 140,000 clones; more than 75% were seen once. V gene TRBV5-1 combines with J gene TRBJ2-3; 10 nucleotides line up with TRBD2. Sequenced input: PBMCs. This TCR came from a woman aged 55-70 years with lung cancer. DNA of the CDR3: TGCGCCAGCAGCTTGGGGGCTAGCGGGAGAGGAGATACGCAGTATTTT. This translates into CASSLGASGRGDTQYF.